The T cell receptor beta chain described here comes from a study of graft-versus-host responses after intestinal transplantation. Across the whole study: Among the recipients, all got anti-thymocyte globulin induction and then tacrolimus and steroids for approximately 3 years. Whole-study findings and limits: Recipient-marrow GvH clones were detected, some having first appeared in ileum or blood.

Responders labeled with CFSE (approximately 200,000) were plated with approximately 200,000 irradiated, violet-dye-labeled stimulators. Some clones are missing from TCRdb's copy, which holds only in-frame ones; the method was immunoSEQ multiplex PCR. The sample holds 12,000 to 15,000 clones; more than 35% are singletons and the top ten take about 1%. Germline V gene data show CDR1 as GTSNPN and CDR2 as SVGIG (reference sequence). The V gene end was trimmed by 8 bases and the J gene end by 0 bases; junction bases not matched to a gene: 14. The CDR3 runs to 17 residues. This clone was seen only a few times.

The chain couples TRBV30 to TRBJ1-3; 9 bases align to TRBD1. This clonotype was obtained from a human patient who received an intestinal transplant. The material was alloreactive CD4+ T cells from a mixed lymphocyte reaction culture, obtained before intestinal transplant. Indicated subset: CFSE-low proliferating T cells sorted from roughly six-day pre-transplant mixed lymphocyte reaction (GvH or HvG direction). This CDR3 reads CAAGTGPTFYSGNTIYF. DNA for the CDR3: TGTGCCGCCGGGACAGGGCCCACCTTTTACTCTGGAAACACCATATATTTT.